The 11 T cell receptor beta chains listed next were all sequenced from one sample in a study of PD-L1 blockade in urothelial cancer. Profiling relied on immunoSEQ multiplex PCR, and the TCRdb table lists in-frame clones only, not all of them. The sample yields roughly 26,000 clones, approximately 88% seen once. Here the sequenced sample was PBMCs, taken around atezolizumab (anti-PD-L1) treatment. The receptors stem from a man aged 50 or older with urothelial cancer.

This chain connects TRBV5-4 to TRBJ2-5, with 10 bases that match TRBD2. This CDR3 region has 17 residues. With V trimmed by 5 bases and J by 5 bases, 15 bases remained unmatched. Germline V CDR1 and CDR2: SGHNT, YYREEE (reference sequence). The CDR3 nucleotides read TGTGCCAGCAGACCCGGCGGGACTAGCGACCCCAGGGAGACCCAGTACTTC. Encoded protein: CASRPGGTSDPRETQYF.

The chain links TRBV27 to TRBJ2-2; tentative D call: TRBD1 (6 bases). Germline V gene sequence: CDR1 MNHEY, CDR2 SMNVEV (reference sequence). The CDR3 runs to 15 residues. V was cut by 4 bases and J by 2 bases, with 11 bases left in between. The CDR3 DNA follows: TGTGCCAGCAGTTCCCGGGACAAAAACACCGGGGAGCTGTTTTTT. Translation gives CASSSRDKNTGELFF.

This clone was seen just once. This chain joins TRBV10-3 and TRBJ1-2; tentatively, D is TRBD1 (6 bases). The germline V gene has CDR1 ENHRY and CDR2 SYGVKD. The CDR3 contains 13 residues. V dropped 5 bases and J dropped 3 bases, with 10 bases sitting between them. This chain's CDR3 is CAISTGKYYGYTF. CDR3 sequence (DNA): TGTGCCATCAGTACAGGGAAGTACTATGGCTACACCTTC.

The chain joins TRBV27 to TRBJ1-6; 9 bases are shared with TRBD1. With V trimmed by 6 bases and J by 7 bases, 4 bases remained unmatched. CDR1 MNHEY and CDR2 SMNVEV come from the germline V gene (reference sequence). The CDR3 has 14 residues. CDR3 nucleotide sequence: TGTGCCAGCAGGGACAGGGGCTGGAATTCACCCCTCCACTTT. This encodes CASRDRGWNSPLHF.

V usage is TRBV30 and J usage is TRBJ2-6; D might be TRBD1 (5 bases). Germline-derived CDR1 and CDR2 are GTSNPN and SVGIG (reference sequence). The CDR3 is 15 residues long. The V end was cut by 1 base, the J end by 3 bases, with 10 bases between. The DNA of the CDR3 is TGTGCCTGGAGTGGAGGACACCTTGGGGCCAACGTCCTGACTTTC. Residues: CAWSGGHLGANVLTF.

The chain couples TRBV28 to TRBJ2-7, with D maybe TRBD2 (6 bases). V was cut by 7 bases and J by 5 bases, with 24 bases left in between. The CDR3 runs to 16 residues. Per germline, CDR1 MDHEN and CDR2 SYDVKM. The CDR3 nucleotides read TGTGCCAGCAACAAGGCCGGGAAGGGTGGGAGGAACGAGCAGTACTTC. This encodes CASNKAGKGGRNEQYF.

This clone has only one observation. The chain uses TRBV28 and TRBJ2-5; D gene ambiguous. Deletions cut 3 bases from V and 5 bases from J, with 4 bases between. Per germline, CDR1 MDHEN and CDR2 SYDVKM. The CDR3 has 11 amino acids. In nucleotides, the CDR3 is TGTGCCAGCAGTTTTTCTGAGACCCAGTACTTC. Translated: CASSFSETQYF.

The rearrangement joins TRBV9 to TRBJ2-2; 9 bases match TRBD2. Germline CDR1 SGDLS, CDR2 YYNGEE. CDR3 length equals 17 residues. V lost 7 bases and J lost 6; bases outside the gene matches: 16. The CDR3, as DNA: TGTGCCAGCGCCACGACTAGCGGCCTCAACGGGCCCGGGGAGCTGTTTTTT. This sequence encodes CASATTSGLNGPGELFF.

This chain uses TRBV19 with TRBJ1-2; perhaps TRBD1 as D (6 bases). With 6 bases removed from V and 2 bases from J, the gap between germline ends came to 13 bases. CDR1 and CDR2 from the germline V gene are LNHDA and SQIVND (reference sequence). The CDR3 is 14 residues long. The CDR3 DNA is TGTGCCAGTAGATTTCAGCAGGGGAACTATGGCTACACCTTC. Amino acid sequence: CASRFQQGNYGYTF.

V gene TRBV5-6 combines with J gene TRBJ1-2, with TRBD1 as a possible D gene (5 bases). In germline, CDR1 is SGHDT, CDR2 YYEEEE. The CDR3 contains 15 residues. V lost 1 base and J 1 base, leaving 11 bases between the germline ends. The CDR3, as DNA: TGTGCCAGCAGCTTGTCGGGGGGGGGTAACTATGGCTACACCTTC. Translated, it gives CASSLSGGGNYGYTF.

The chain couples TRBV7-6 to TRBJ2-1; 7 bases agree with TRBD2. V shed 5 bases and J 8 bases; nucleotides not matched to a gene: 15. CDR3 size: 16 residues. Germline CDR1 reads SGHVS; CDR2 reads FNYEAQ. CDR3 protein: CASSLREGLARDEQFF. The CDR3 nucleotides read TGTGCCAGCAGCCTTAGGGAGGGGCTAGCCCGCGATGAGCAGTTCTTC.